These 22 T cell receptor beta chains were all obtained from the same sample, sequenced in a study of cytomegalovirus exposure and HLA in healthy donors. Amplification used 60 Vbeta primers and 13 Jbeta primers. The protocol was immunoSEQ multiplex PCR, while the TCRdb copy is restricted to in-frame clones and leaves out a portion. This table has approximately 75,000 clones, about 74% appearing once. Sequencing was performed on PBMCs. Receptors originate from a woman aged 60-70 years in good health and CMV-seropositive.

V is TRBV30 and J is TRBJ1-1, with a possible D match to TRBD1 (5 bases). There are 17 residues in the CDR3. Trimming removed 0 bases at V and 3 bases at J, with 20 bases between. Germline loops: CDR1 GTSNPN, CDR2 SVGIG (reference sequence). Here the CDR3 reads CAWSVGFVGAGDTEAFF. CDR3 DNA: TGTGCCTGGAGTGTAGGGTTCGTAGGGGCTGGGGACACTGAAGCTTTCTTT.

This chain uses TRBV10-3 with TRBJ2-7; 12 nucleotides align to TRBD1. CDR1 is ENHRY and CDR2 is SYGVKD in the germline V gene. CDR3 length: 16 residues. The V and J ends lost 3 bases and 5 bases, in that order; junction bases with no gene match: 8. Here the CDR3 reads CAISDYSGTGGDEQYF. CDR3 in DNA: TGTGCCATCAGTGATTACTCCGGGACAGGGGGCGACGAGCAGTACTTC.

The rearrangement uses TRBV29-1 and TRBJ1-5; a weak D match, TRBD1 (5 bases). Trimming pared 8 bases from V and 6 bases from J, leaving 14 bases between. This CDR3 comprises 12 residues. Germline loops: CDR1 SQVTM, CDR2 ANQGSEA. CDR3 nucleotides: TGCAGCCTGGGGCAGGGTAGTCAGCCCCAGCATTTT. Amino acids: CSLGQGSQPQHF.

V gene TRBV30 combines with J gene TRBJ2-1; 7 positions agree with TRBD2. V was clipped by 0 bases and J by 5 bases; unmatched bases: 4. CDR3 length: 14 amino acids. Germline lookup yields CDR1 GTSNPN and CDR2 SVGIG (reference sequence). CDR3 bases: TGTGCCTGGAGTGTAACCAGCGGGGACAATGAGCAGTTCTTC. Translated, it gives CAWSVTSGDNEQFF.

The chain carries TRBV2 and TRBJ2-3, with 10 positions matching TRBD1. This CDR3 contains 16 residues. V shed 6 bases and J 3 bases; nucleotides not matched to a gene: 9. Germline lookup yields CDR1 SNHLY and CDR2 FYNNEI. CDR3 coding DNA: TGTGCCAGCAGCCCGACGACAGGGGGCGGGACAGATACGCAGTATTTT. It codes for CASSPTTGGGTDTQYF.

The chain joins TRBV18 to TRBJ2-1, with 10 bases that match TRBD2. V gave up 2 bases and J gave up 10 bases; unmatched junction bases: 2. The CDR3 loop spans 13 amino acids. Germline CDR1 KGHSH, CDR2 LQKENI. This CDR3 is CASSPGTSAEQFF. CDR3 nucleotides: TGTGCCAGCTCACCAGGGACTAGCGCCGAGCAGTTCTTC.

The chain is built from TRBV21-1 and TRBJ2-7; the DNA was not used to check the table's D call, TRBD2. TRBV21-1 is a pseudogene segment. The CDR3 extends over 14 amino acids. DNA for the CDR3: TGTGCCAGCAGCAATACTAGTTCCCCTCGCGAGCAGTACTTC. Encoded protein: CASSNTSSPREQYF.

The chain couples TRBV6-5 to TRBJ1-2; D perhaps matches TRBD1 (6 bases). V lost 7 bases, J lost 5 bases, and 20 bases lay in between. CDR1 and CDR2 from the germline V gene are MNHEY and SVGAGI. There are 15 residues in the CDR3. The CDR3 bases are TGTGCCAGCACCCTCGCGGGGGGCCAATTTTATGGCTACACCTTC. The encoded protein is CASTLAGGQFYGYTF.

The V and J genes are TRBV29-1 and TRBJ2-3, with D perhaps matching TRBD1 (6 bases). CDR3 length: 13 amino acids. Germline V CDR1 and CDR2: SQVTM, ANQGSEA. V lost 6 bases to trimming and J lost 2 bases, with 12 bases between them. For the CDR3, the DNA is TGCAGCGTCGGACAGAGGAACACAGATACGCAGTATTTT. Translation: CSVGQRNTDTQYF.

The DNA for the CDR3 is TGTGCCAGCAGCTTGATAGCGGGAGTCAACAATGAGCAGTTCTTC. Translation: CASSLIAGVNNEQFF. This rearrangement joins TRBV5-4 to TRBJ2-1; 9 bases line up with TRBD2. The CDR3 sequence is 15 residues long. The germline V gene encodes CDR1 SGHNT and CDR2 YYREEE (reference sequence). V lost 1 base, J lost 5 bases, and 4 bases stayed unmatched.

This clone has at least ten counts. The rearrangement joins TRBV6-5 to TRBJ1-2, with D unclear. Between the trimmed V and J ends, which lost 2 bases and 4 bases, there was a span of 8 bases. CDR1 and CDR2 (germline): MNHEY, SVGAGI. This CDR3 is 13 amino acids long. The CDR3 DNA reads as TGTGCCAGCAGTTACAACTACCTCTATGGCTACACCTTC. Protein product: CASSYNYLYGYTF.

The rearrangement uses TRBV27 and TRBJ2-1; 12 bases fit TRBD1. After removal of 5 bases from V and 7 bases from J, the junction contained 6 bases not matched to a gene. CDR1 is MNHEY and CDR2 is SMNVEV in the germline V gene (reference sequence). The CDR3 has 15 residues. The DNA of the CDR3 is TGTGCCAGCAGTCCCGGGACAGGGGGCGTGAATGAGCAGTTCTTC. Translated: CASSPGTGGVNEQFF.

This chain joins TRBV25-1 and TRBJ1-4; D may be TRBD1 (5 bases). The CDR3 has 17 amino acids. Germline V lookup: CDR1 MGHDK, CDR2 SYGVNS. The germline V and J ends were trimmed by 5 bases and 0 bases, with 16 bases remaining between them. The CDR3 DNA reads as TGTGCCAGCAGTCCGGGGGACGGATTTGCAACTAATGAAAAACTGTTTTTT. Translation gives CASSPGDGFATNEKLFF. The whole variable domain, filled in from reference TRBV25-1 and TRBJ1-4, reads EADIYQTPRYLVIGTGKKITLECSQTMGHDKMYWYQQDPGMELHLIHYSYGVNSTEKGDLSSESTVSRIRTEHFPLTLESARPSHTSQYLCASSPGDGFATNEKLFFGSGTQLSVL.

The chain combines TRBV29-1 with TRBJ2-7; 8 bases align to TRBD1. In germline, CDR1 is SQVTM, CDR2 ANQGSEA. V dropped 6 bases and J dropped 0; count of bases not matched to a gene: 7. This CDR3 has 14 residues. The CDR3 loop is CSVNRGDSSYEQYF. CDR3 coding DNA: TGCAGCGTGAACAGGGGGGACAGCTCCTACGAGCAGTACTTC.

In its sample, this clone was seen a few times. The chain employs TRBV9 and TRBJ2-3; the match to TRBD2 covers 16 bases. The CDR3 runs to 18 residues. Germline V lookup: CDR1 SGDLS, CDR2 YYNGEE. The V gene end was trimmed by 4 bases and the J gene end by 3 bases; junction bases not matched to a gene: 8. CDR3 residues: CASSFSGLAGGRTDTQYF. The CDR3 nucleotides read TGTGCCAGCAGCTTTTCGGGACTAGCGGGAGGGCGAACAGATACGCAGTATTTT. The full variable domain, completed using reference TRBV9 and TRBJ2-3, is DSGVTQTPKHLITATGQRVTLRCSPRSGDLSVYWYQQSLDQGLQFLIQYYNGEERAKGNILERFSAQQFPDLHSELNLSSLELGDSALYFCASSFSGLAGGRTDTQYFGPGTRLTVL.

The chain links TRBV6-1 to TRBJ2-1; TRBD2 agrees at 11 bases. J gave up 6 bases and V 11 bases, and 9 bases lay outside the gene matches. The CDR3 sequence is 14 residues long. Germline V gene sequence: CDR1 MNHNS, CDR2 SASEGT. The CDR3 is CASQGLADGNEQFF. CDR3 nucleotide sequence: TGTGCCTCTCAGGGACTAGCGGACGGCAATGAGCAGTTCTTC.

The genes are TRBV5-4 and TRBJ1-1; tentatively, D is TRBD1 (5 bases). The CDR3 runs 12 residues. The germline V gene encodes CDR1 SGHNT and CDR2 YYREEE (reference sequence). V was pared by 4 bases and J by 5 bases, with 9 bases between. The CDR3: CASSVDITEAFF. CDR3 nucleotide sequence: TGTGCCAGCAGCGTGGACATAACTGAAGCTTTCTTT.

The V gene is TRBV2, the J gene TRBJ1-2; D is possibly TRBD1 (5 bases). Germline V lookup: CDR1 SNHLY, CDR2 FYNNEI. The CDR3 extends over 13 amino acids. V shed 7 bases and J shed 4 bases, with 13 bases lying between them. Here the CDR3 reads CASMAQGAYGYTF. DNA of the CDR3: TGTGCCAGCATGGCCCAGGGCGCCTATGGCTACACCTTC.

Note on this clone: As the CDR3 is not closed by the conserved phenylalanine or tryptophan, this likely results from a read error. The V and J genes are TRBV6-1 and TRBJ1-5; 12 bases line up with TRBD1. The CDR3 extends over 14 amino acids. The trim removed 10 bases at V and 6 bases at J, leaving 7 bases unmatched. Germline CDR1 and CDR2: MNHNS and SASEGT. The CDR3 DNA reads TGTGCCACCAGGGACAGGGGGCGAATTCAGCCCCAGCATGTT. It codes for CATRDRGRIQPQHV.

This clone was seen only a few times. The chain carries TRBV5-1 and TRBJ2-7; 9 positions match TRBD1. CDR1 is SGHRS, CDR2 YFSETQ, per germline. V lost 3 bases and J lost 5; bases outside the gene matches: 6. The CDR3 totals 14 residues. CDR3: CASSSGTGFDEQYF. Written as DNA, the CDR3 is TGCGCCAGCAGCTCCGGGACAGGGTTTGACGAGCAGTACTTC.

The rearrangement joins TRBV11-1 to TRBJ2-3, with TRBD1 matching 7 bases. Germline lookup yields CDR1 SGHAT and CDR2 FQDESV (reference sequence). V lost 5 bases, J lost 1 base, and 6 bases stayed unmatched. CDR3 length: 15 residues. The DNA for the CDR3 is TGTGCCAGCAGCCTCGGACAGGCTCGCACAGATACGCAGTATTTT. Its protein product is CASSLGQARTDTQYF.

This clone was detected only a few times. This likely came from a read error, as a far larger clone is one base away. This sample includes further DNA sequences coding for the same CDR3. This chain joins TRBV4-2 and TRBJ1-6, with D possibly matching TRBD1 (5 bases). CDR1 is LGHNA and CDR2 is YNFKEQ in the germline V gene. The CDR3 consists of 16 residues. The germline V and J ends were trimmed by 0 bases and 9 bases, with 15 bases remaining between them. As DNA, the CDR3 is TGTGCCAGCAGCCAAGATCTGGCCCAGGGACTTTCACCCCTCCACTTT. Protein: CASSQDLAQGLSPLHF.